This TCR beta chain stems from a study of metastatic and nonmetastatic thyroid tumors. Study overall: Repertoire comparisons spanned blood and tumor or nodule tissue from malignant and benign thyroid patients.

No treatment of any kind had been given to any patient before thyroid surgery. Findings of the study overall: Reports indicated that malignant thyroid tumors showed significantly higher TCR beta diversity than benign nodules did, in blood and tumor.

Germline CDR1 and CDR2: WNHNN and SYGVQD (reference sequence). The CDR3 has 14 residues. V dropped 8 bases and J dropped 5 bases, with 18 bases sitting between them. Authors' processing steps: What underpinned the distant-metastasis classifier for papillary thyroid cancer was the set of CDR3 differences across clinicopathological groups. TCRdb re-analyzed the PCR reads using MiXCR. TCRdb's processing, not the authors', yielded these V and J calls. This sample has 21,000 or so clones, with approximately 30% found just once. This clone was picked up many times. Antigen specificity is unknown. The clonotype comes from a female donor with papillary thyroid cancer or a benign thyroid nodule (not recorded which). Some clones in this sample may be carry-over from other donors' samples. This chain uses TRBV10-1 with TRBJ1-1; no reliable D call. Sample: blood. CDR3 in DNA: TGCGCCAGCTCGCCCGGTTCGATGCGGACTGAAGCTTTCTTT. Residues: CASSPGSMRTEAFF.